This T cell receptor (beta chain) originates from a study of blood T cell repertoires in COVID-19. At the level of the study: In each case, the material was cDNA or gDNA derived from T cells, B-cell-depleted T cells, or PBMCs.

The table came from immunoSEQ multiplex PCR; TCRdb's copy has only in-frame clones and leaves some out. This table has fewer than 200,000 clones, about 80% appearing once. The CDR3 has 13 residues. J gave up 8 bases and V 4 bases, and 7 bases lay outside the gene matches. The germline V gene has CDR1 SEHNR and CDR2 FQNEAQ (reference sequence). V usage is TRBV7-9 and J usage is TRBJ1-2; 7 bases align to TRBD1. Material for sequencing was peripheral blood. The sequence was collected from a man aged 60-69 years with acute or convalescent COVID-19. The CDR3 reads CASSSRQGWGYTF. The CDR3 DNA sequence: TGTGCCAGCAGCTCCCGACAGGGTTGGGGCTACACCTTC.